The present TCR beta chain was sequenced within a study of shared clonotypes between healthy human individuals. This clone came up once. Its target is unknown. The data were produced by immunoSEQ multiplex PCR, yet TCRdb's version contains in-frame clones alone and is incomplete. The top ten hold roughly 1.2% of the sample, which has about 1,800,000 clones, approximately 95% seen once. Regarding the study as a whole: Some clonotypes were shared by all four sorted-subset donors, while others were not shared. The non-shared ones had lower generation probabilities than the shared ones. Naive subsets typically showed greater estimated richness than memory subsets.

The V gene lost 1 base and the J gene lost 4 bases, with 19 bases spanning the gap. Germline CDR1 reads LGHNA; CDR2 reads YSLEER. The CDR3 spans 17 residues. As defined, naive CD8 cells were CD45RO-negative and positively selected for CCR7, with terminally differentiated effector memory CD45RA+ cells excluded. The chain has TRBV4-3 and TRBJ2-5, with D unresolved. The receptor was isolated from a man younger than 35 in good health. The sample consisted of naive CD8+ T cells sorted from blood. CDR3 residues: CASSQVLNTPTRETQYF. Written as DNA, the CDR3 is TGCGCCAGCAGCCAAGTTTTGAACACCCCAACGCGAGAGACCCAGTACTTC.